This T cell receptor (beta chain) was sequenced for a study of a mutant IDH1 vaccine in newly diagnosed glioma. Study-level information: In some groups vaccination began 4-6 weeks post-radiotherapy; others received it with temozolomide. The therapy given earlier, which was standard therapy, consisted of radiotherapy, temozolomide, or both, and most of the patients received both.

About this clone: Its antigen is currently unknown.

Whole-study findings and limits: Across multiple MHC alleles, around 92% of patients had vaccine-induced responses.

As for time point: week 11, during vaccination. Vaccine doses each comprised 300 ug of mutant IDH1 20-mer peptide, with topical imiquimod. Those who donated had recent WHO grade 3 or 4 IDH1-mutant, ATRX-lost astrocytomas. The table came from immunoSEQ multiplex PCR; TCRdb's copy has only in-frame clones and leaves some out. In the table there are about 62,000 clones, over 75% of which are singletons. Germline values: CDR1 SGHKS, CDR2 YYEKEE (reference sequence). V was clipped by 0 bases and J by 1 base, with 14 bases between them. This CDR3 is 16 amino acids long. The TCR was taken from a man in his forties or fifties with glioma. The V gene is TRBV5-5, the J gene TRBJ2-7, with a weak D call TRBD2 (5 bases). The material was PBMCs, obtained from a glioma patient whose treatment included an IDH1 peptide vaccine. CDR3 nucleotides: TGTGCCAGCAGCTTGGTACCCTACAGCGGATCCTACGAGCAGTACTTC. Encoded protein: CASSLVPYSGSYEQYF.